The 32 T cell receptor beta chains in this list originate from one sample, sequenced in a study of T-cell memory formation after mild COVID-19. TCRdb ran MiXCR on the 5' RACE reads and lists one entry per CDR3 protein. The sample holds a few hundred thousand distinct CDR3 sequences, roughly 15% seen once. The sample was PBMCs or a T cell subset sorted from them (not recorded which). The origin of the receptors is a man aged 18 to 35 who had mild COVID-19 (a few samples of this study predate the infection). Cell type and time point are not known.

This clonotype was counted between two and nine times. This chain links TRBV3-1 with TRBJ1-1, with no clear D. This CDR3 spans 13 amino acids. Between the trimmed V and J ends, which lost 7 bases and 4 bases, there was a span of 13 bases. CDR1 is LGHDT, CDR2 YNNKEL, per germline (reference sequence). CDR3 region: CASTRSSPTEAFF. The DNA of the CDR3 is TGTGCCAGCACCCGGTCTTCCCCCACTGAAGCTTTCTTT.

Ten or more counts support this clonotype. V is TRBV29-1 and J is TRBJ2-2, with D possibly being TRBD1 or TRBD2 (5 bases each). V was pared by 4 bases and J by 5 bases, with 14 bases between. This CDR3 is 14 amino acids long. Germline CDR1 SQVTM, CDR2 ANQGSEA. The CDR3: CSVGWGTQTGELFF. The CDR3 DNA reads TGCAGCGTTGGATGGGGGACGCAGACCGGGGAGCTGTTTTTT.

The J gene is TRBJ1-2, the V gene TRBV7-2; D is unclear. The CDR3 consists of 16 residues. In germline, CDR1 is SGHTA, CDR2 FQGNSA. Deletions cut 3 bases from V and 5 bases from J, with 19 bases between. The CDR3 loop reads CASSFFTGSTVYGYTF. The DNA of the CDR3 is TGTGCCAGCAGCTTTTTCACCGGTAGCACTGTTTATGGCTACACCTTC.

There are a few counts of this clonotype. This rearrangement joins TRBV12-3 or TRBV12-4 to TRBJ2-5; 12 bases agree with TRBD1. V lost 7 bases and J lost 4; bases outside the gene matches: 10. The CDR3 spans 16 residues. Here the CDR3 DNA reads TGTGCCAGCATCCTAGGGGACAGGGGGCGGGTAGAGACCCAGTACTTC. Translating gives CASILGDRGRVETQYF.

This clonotype was observed a handful of times. The chain links TRBV7-2 to TRBJ1-2; the D is unclear. The ends were cut back, 0 bases at V and 6 bases at J, with 11 bases in the middle. Looked up from germline, CDR1 is SGHTA and CDR2 is FQGNSA. The CDR3 sequence is 14 residues long. The DNA of the CDR3 is TGTGCCAGCAGCTTAGCGGTGTCGGTTAATGGCTACACCTTC. Translating it yields CASSLAVSVNGYTF.

Here the CDR3 reads CASSLEGTHSYNEQFF. The DNA of the CDR3 is TGTGCCAGCAGCTTGGAGGGGACCCACTCCTACAATGAGCAGTTCTTC. The V call is TRBV5-5, the J call TRBJ2-1, with D tentatively TRBD1 or TRBD2 (5 bases each). The V gene's germline CDR1 is SGHKS and CDR2 YYEKEE (reference sequence). Trimming took 0 bases from V and 0 from J, leaving 10 bases between them. This CDR3 has 16 residues.

The table lists this clonotype with a few counts. This sequence joins TRBV7-2 and TRBJ2-7; D call uncertain. Deletions cut 2 bases from V and 7 bases from J, with 9 bases between. The V gene's germline CDR1 is SGHTA and CDR2 FQGNSA. The CDR3 sequence is 12 residues long. CDR3 bases: TGTGCCAGCAGCTTACAAGGCTGGGAGCAGTACTTC. Encoded protein: CASSLQGWEQYF.

This clonotype occurred a few times. The V gene is TRBV29-1, the J gene TRBJ2-1, with 7 bases lining up with TRBD1. The J segment lost 2 bases and the V segment lost 7 bases, leaving 5 bases of the junction unmatched. The V gene's germline CDR1 is SQVTM and CDR2 ANQGSEA. There are 13 residues in the CDR3. The CDR3 bases are TGCAGCGCCTTGACAGGGACCTACAATGAGCAGTTCTTC. It yields the protein CSALTGTYNEQFF.

This clonotype appeared a few times. This chain links TRBV27 with TRBJ2-5; a possible D gene is TRBD2 (7 bases). Germline values: CDR1 MNHEY, CDR2 SMNVEV (reference sequence). V shed 3 bases and J shed 5 bases, with 19 bases lying between them. This CDR3 is built from 16 residues. The CDR3 sequence is CASSFLAGAIGETQYF. CDR3 nucleotides: TGTGCCAGCAGTTTCTTGGCGGGGGCCATAGGGGAGACCCAGTACTTC.

The V gene is TRBV5-1, the J gene TRBJ1-2; 9 bases are a match to TRBD1. After removal of 4 bases from V and 1 base from J, the junction contained 2 bases not matched to a gene. The V gene's germline CDR1 is SGHRS and CDR2 YFSETQ. The CDR3 sequence is 14 residues long. CDR3: CASSAGQGNYGYTF. In DNA form, the CDR3 reads TGCGCCAGCAGCGCGGGACAGGGTAACTATGGCTACACCTTC.

This clonotype was detected a few times. V gene TRBV10-3 combines with J gene TRBJ2-3, with 7 bases fitting TRBD2. The V gene end was trimmed by 11 bases and the J gene end by 2 bases; junction bases not matched to a gene: 7. There are 13 residues in the CDR3. Germline CDR1 is ENHRY and CDR2 is SYGVKD. The CDR3 region is CASNRDYTDTQYF. Written as DNA, the CDR3 is TGTGCCTCAAACCGGGACTACACAGATACGCAGTATTTT.

This sequence joins TRBV6-1 and TRBJ2-6, with 8 nucleotides matching TRBD2. V shed 7 bases, J shed 2 bases, and the junction held 4 bases outside the gene matches. The length of the CDR3 is 15 residues. Germline CDR1 is MNHNS and CDR2 is SASEGT. The CDR3 bases are TGTGCCAGCATCAGTAGCGGGGCTGGGGCCAACGTCCTGACTTTC. It codes for CASISSGAGANVLTF.

CDR3 bases: TGCGCCAGCAGCCAAGGCCCAGGGGGCTTCTACGAGCAGTACTTC. Its translation is CASSQGPGGFYEQYF. This chain joins TRBV4-1 and TRBJ2-7, with TRBD1 matching 8 bases. CDR1 and CDR2 (germline): MGHRA, YSYEKL. V shed 1 base, J shed 3 bases, and the junction held 5 bases outside the gene matches. There are 15 residues in the CDR3.

This clonotype was seen only a few times. The J gene is TRBJ2-2, the V gene TRBV14; D gene ambiguous. Trimming shortened V by 3 bases and J by 6 bases, and 8 bases separated the two germline ends. Germline V gene data show CDR1 as SGHDN and CDR2 as FVKESK. The CDR3 consists of 13 residues. CDR3 protein: CASSQNQPGELFF. As DNA, the CDR3 is TGTGCCAGCAGCCAGAATCAGCCCGGGGAGCTGTTTTTT.

This clonotype has ten or more counts. This chain joins TRBV27 and TRBJ1-6; D is unclear. The CDR3 is 15 residues long. Deletions cut 1 base from V and 6 bases from J, with 10 bases between. Germline values: CDR1 MNHEY, CDR2 SMNVEV (reference sequence). CDR3 protein: CASSLLGQANSPLHF. CDR3 nucleotides: TGTGCCAGCAGTTTATTAGGTCAGGCTAATTCACCCCTCCACTTT.

The V and J genes are TRBV2 and TRBJ2-7; the match to TRBD2 covers 7 bases. From germline, CDR1 is SNHLY and CDR2 FYNNEI. This CDR3 has 15 residues. The V gene end was trimmed by 6 bases and the J gene end by 1 base; junction bases not matched to a gene: 9. Here the CDR3 reads CASRTFLADSYEQYV. CDR3 DNA sequence: TGTGCCAGCAGGACCTTCCTAGCGGATTCCTACGAGCAGTACGTC.

This clonotype was detected ten times or more. This chain links TRBV12-3 or TRBV12-4 with TRBJ2-5, with 12 nucleotides matching TRBD2. This CDR3 region has 17 residues. V shed 6 bases and J 4 bases; nucleotides not matched to a gene: 12. In DNA, the CDR3 is TGTGCCAGCAGCCCGACTAGCGGGGGCCCGGGGGTAGAGACCCAGTACTTC. This gives the protein CASSPTSGGPGVETQYF.

This chain connects TRBV7-3 to TRBJ1-1; 7 bases are shared with TRBD1. The V gene end was trimmed by 2 bases and the J gene end by 0 bases; junction bases not matched to a gene: 3. This CDR3 has 15 residues. Germline V CDR1 and CDR2: SGHTA, FQGTGA. CDR3 nucleotide sequence: TGTGCCAGCAGCTTAGAGAGGGGGCTGAACACTGAAGCTTTCTTT. Amino acid sequence: CASSLERGLNTEAFF.

In its sample, this clonotype was seen a few times. V and J are TRBV7-9 and TRBJ1-1, with TRBD1 as a possible D gene (5 bases). Looked up from germline, CDR1 is SEHNR and CDR2 is FQNEAQ (reference sequence). Trimming stripped 5 bases from V and 1 base from J, with 11 bases between. This CDR3 is built from 14 residues. In DNA form, the CDR3 reads TGTGCCAGCAGCCTAGAGCAGGGGAACACTGAAGCTTTCTTT. Amino acid sequence: CASSLEQGNTEAFF.

This rearrangement joins TRBV9 to TRBJ2-7; tentative D call: TRBD2 (6 bases). CDR3 length: 14 amino acids. V gave up 0 bases and J gave up 8 bases, with 15 bases separating them. Germline CDR1 is SGDLS and CDR2 is YYNGEE. The CDR3 region has the DNA TGTGCCAGCAGCGTAGGCCCGGCGGGGCCGAAGCAGTACGTC. It is translated as CASSVGPAGPKQYV.

This clonotype appeared a few times. The J gene is TRBJ2-3, the V gene TRBV5-1; no definite D call. V lost 3 bases, J lost 0 bases, and 8 bases lay in between. Germline-derived CDR1 and CDR2 are SGHRS and YFSETQ. This CDR3 spans 14 amino acids. As DNA, the CDR3 is TGCGCCAGCAGCTCTACCGTGAGCACAGATACGCAGTATTTT. Translated, it gives CASSSTVSTDTQYF.

Only a few counts were recorded for this clonotype. The chain links TRBV7-3 to TRBJ1-6; TRBD1 aligns across 7 bases. CDR1 SGHTA and CDR2 FQGTGA come from the germline V gene. The CDR3 length is 14 residues. Losses at the gene ends were 2 bases for V and 8 bases for J; bases not matched to a gene: 3. CDR3 coding DNA: TGTGCCAGCAGCTTAGTGCAGGGGGATTCACCCCTCCACTTT. Amino acids: CASSLVQGDSPLHF.

The chain employs TRBV3-1 and TRBJ2-1, with a possible D match to TRBD1 (5 bases). Trimming removed 0 bases from V and 9 bases from J, with 12 bases in between. The CDR3 has 14 residues. Germline loops: CDR1 LGHDT, CDR2 YNNKEL (reference sequence). CDR3 protein: CASSQEGVSGEQFF. Written as DNA, the CDR3 is TGTGCCAGCAGCCAAGAAGGGGTATCGGGTGAGCAGTTCTTC.

This clonotype has a handful of counts. The chain employs TRBV9 and TRBJ2-5; D uncertain. In germline, CDR1 is SGDLS, CDR2 YYNGEE. The ends were cut back, 2 bases at V and 7 bases at J, with 12 bases in the middle. This CDR3 has 13 residues. CDR3 sequence reads: CASSVGPPGTQYF. CDR3 DNA: TGTGCCAGCAGCGTGGGCCCTCCTGGGACCCAGTACTTC.

This chain uses TRBV6-2 or TRBV6-3 with TRBJ1-1, with 7 bases that match TRBD1. Germline V gives CDR1 MNHEY, CDR2 SVGEGT. The trim removed 4 bases at V and 0 bases at J, leaving 32 bases unmatched. The length of the CDR3 is 24 residues. As DNA, the CDR3 is TGTGCCAGCAGTTTTAGCCCTAGAACAGGGGAGAACGAGTTCTTGACCTTCATGAACACTGAAGCTTTCTTT. Its translation is CASSFSPRTGENEFLTFMNTEAFF.

This clonotype was found a few times. The chain combines TRBV7-9 with TRBJ2-7; D not resolved. This CDR3 contains 14 residues. V lost 5 bases and J lost 6, with 17 bases in between. The germline V gene has CDR1 SEHNR and CDR2 FQNEAQ (reference sequence). CDR3 bases: TGTGCCAGCAGCGCCCCAGCAGTGATCGGCGAGCAGTACTTC. This sequence encodes CASSAPAVIGEQYF.

CDR3 in DNA: TGTGCCAGCAGCTTAGGGGTTAGCGGTTACACCGGGGAGCTGTTTTTT. Amino acid sequence: CASSLGVSGYTGELFF. The chain combines TRBV7-8 with TRBJ2-2, with a tentative D call TRBD2 (6 bases). The ends were cut back, 1 base at V and 3 bases at J, with 12 bases in the middle. Germline CDR1 reads SGHVS; CDR2 reads FQNEAQ. This CDR3 has 16 residues.

This clonotype was seen a handful of times. The chain employs TRBV7-8 and TRBJ1-5; 9 bases match TRBD1. Looked up from germline, CDR1 is SGHVS and CDR2 is FQNEAQ. Trimming at V came to 5 bases and at J to 6 bases, leaving 11 bases not matched to a gene. This CDR3 comprises 16 residues. CDR3 sequence reads: CASSPGRTGVSQPQHF. Here the CDR3 DNA reads TGTGCCAGCAGCCCCGGGAGGACAGGGGTGAGTCAGCCCCAGCATTTT.

The sample holds many counts of this clonotype. J is TRBJ2-5 and V is TRBV20-1; 7 bases map to TRBD2. There are 12 residues in the CDR3. The germline CDR1 and CDR2 sequences are DFQATT and SNEGSKA (reference sequence). V shed 3 bases, J shed 2 bases, and the junction held 0 bases outside the gene matches. Here the CDR3 reads CSASGGQETQYF. The CDR3 nucleotides are TGCAGTGCTAGCGGGGGGCAAGAGACCCAGTACTTC.

This chain uses TRBV6-4 with TRBJ2-3, with D perhaps TRBD2 (5 bases). Germline V gene lookup returns CDR1 MRHNA and CDR2 SNTAGT. The length of the CDR3 is 17 residues. The V end lost 0 bases, the J end lost 4 bases, and 17 bases lay between the germline ends. This CDR3 reads CASSDSASSSLPDTQYF. CDR3 sequence (DNA): TGTGCCAGCAGTGACTCTGCTTCCTCTAGCCTGCCAGATACGCAGTATTTT.

As concerns this clonotype: A read error may account for a junction end that differs from germline. The chain has TRBV7-8 and TRBJ2-5, with D uncertain. Germline CDR1 reads SGHVS; CDR2 reads FQNEAQ. The CDR3 spans 15 residues. The CDR3 reads CASSLPSGPQGTQYF. The CDR3 nucleotides are TGTGCCAGCAGCTTACCATCAGGCCCCCAAGGGACCCAGTACTTC.

In this sample, this clonotype turned up once. CDR3 region: CASSFKGHVTDTQYF. The CDR3 DNA is TGTGCCAGCAGTTTTAAGGGGCACGTCACAGATACGCAGTATTTT. This chain links TRBV27 with TRBJ2-3; possible D gene TRBD1, 5 bases. The V end was cut by 3 bases, the J end by 2 bases, with 12 bases between. The germline CDR1 and CDR2 sequences are MNHEY and SMNVEV (reference sequence). The CDR3 contains 15 residues.